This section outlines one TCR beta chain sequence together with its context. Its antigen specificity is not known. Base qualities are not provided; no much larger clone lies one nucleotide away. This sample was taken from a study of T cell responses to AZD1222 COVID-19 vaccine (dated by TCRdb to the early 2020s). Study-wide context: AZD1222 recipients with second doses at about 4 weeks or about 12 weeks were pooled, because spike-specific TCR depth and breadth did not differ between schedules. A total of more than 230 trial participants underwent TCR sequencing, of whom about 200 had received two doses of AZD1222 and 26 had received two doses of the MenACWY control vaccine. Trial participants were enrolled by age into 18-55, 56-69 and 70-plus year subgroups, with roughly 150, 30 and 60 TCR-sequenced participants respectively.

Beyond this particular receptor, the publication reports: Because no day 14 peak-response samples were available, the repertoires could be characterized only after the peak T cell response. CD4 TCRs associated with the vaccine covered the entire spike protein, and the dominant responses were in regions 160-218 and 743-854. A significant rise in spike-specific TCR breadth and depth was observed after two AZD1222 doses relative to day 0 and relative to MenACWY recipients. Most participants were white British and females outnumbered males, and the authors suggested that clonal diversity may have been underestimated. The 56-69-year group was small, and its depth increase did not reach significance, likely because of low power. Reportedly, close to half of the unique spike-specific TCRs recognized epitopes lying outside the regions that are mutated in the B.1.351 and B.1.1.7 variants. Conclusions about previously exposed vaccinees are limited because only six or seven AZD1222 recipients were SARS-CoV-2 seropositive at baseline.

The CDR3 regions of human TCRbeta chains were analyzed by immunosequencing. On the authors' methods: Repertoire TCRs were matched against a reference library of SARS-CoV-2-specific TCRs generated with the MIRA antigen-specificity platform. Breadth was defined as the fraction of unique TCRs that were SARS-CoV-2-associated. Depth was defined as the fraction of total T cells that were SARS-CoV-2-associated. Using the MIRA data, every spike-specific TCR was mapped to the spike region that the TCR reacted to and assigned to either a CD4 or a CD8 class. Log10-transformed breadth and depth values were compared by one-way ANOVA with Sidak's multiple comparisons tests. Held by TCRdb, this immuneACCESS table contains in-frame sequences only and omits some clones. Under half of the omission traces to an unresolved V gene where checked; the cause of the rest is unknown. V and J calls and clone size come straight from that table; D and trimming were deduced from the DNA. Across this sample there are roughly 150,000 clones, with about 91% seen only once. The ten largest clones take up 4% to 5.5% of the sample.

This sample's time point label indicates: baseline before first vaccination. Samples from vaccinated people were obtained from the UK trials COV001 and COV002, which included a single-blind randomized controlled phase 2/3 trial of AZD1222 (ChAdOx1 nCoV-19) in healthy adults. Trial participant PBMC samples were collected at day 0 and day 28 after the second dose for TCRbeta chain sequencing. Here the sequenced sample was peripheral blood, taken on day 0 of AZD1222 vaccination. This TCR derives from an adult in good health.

CDR3 sequence: CAGTSGSADTQYF. The DNA is as follows: TGTGCCGGTACTAGCGGGAGCGCAGATACGCAGTATTTT. The rearranged chain carries TRBV30 and TRBJ2-3, and 11 junction bases match TRBD2. The junction shows trimming of 8 bases on V and 4 bases on J, and the gene matches do not reach 5 bases of it. CDR1 and CDR2 were assigned from the germline V gene (reference sequence) as GTSNPN and SVGIG. Counted from cysteine to phenylalanine, this CDR3 has 13 amino acids. Solely the CDR3 DNA is kept, with 39 bases framed from the first base. Supplemented by the reference TRBV30 and TRBJ2-3 proteins around the CDR3, the complete variable domain is SQTIHQWPATLVQPVGSPLSLECTVEGTSNPNLYWYRQAAGRGLQLLFYSVGIGQISSEVPQNLSASRPQDRQFILSSKKLLLSDSGFYLCAGTSGSADTQYFGPGTRLTVL.